This record looks at one T cell receptor beta chain sequence and its context. This clone's antigen is unknown. Nothing much larger sits one base from this clone, and base qualities are not available. Each collaborating institution followed its own protocols to collect whole blood in K2EDTA tubes. For TCRbeta analysis, collaborator samples were shipped as frozen whole blood, as isolated PBMCs, or as DNA extracted from either sample type. This entry comes from a study of blood T cell repertoires in COVID-19 (dated by TCRdb to 2018 to 2021). Broadly, across the study: Samples covering the acute and convalescent phases of COVID-19 were provided by collaborators in the United States, Italy and Spain. Deeply sampled blood TCRbeta repertoires from subjects exposed to, actively infected with, or recovered from COVID-19 were included in the dataset. Samples were obtained from the ongoing ImmuneRACE study (first 160 participants) and from over a thousand subjects provided by 6 global collaborators. Where available, HLA class I and class II types were taken from metadata supplied by the sample provider and were not determined by assay-based typing. The prospective study material was composed of cDNA or gDNA derived from T cells, B-cell-depleted T cells, or PBMCs. A de-identified subject ID, COVID-19 status, age in years and sex were almost always included in the sample metadata. The repertoires were made available in a free public database intended to serve as a resource for research on the immune response to SARS-CoV-2.

Study-wide conclusions, independent of this receptor: How much clinical and demographic metadata was included differed by source and by participant, and the metadata was provided uncurated.

The immunoSEQ Assay, a bias-controlled multiplex PCR, was used to amplify TCRbeta CDR3 regions from genomic DNA. The published analysis was carried out like this. The number of nucleated cells in each sample was estimated from the amplification of reference gene primers within the assay. Sequence reads were collapsed and filtered to measure the absolute abundance of every unique TCRbeta CDR3 rearrangement. For each sample, productive Simpson clonality was calculated as the square root of Simpson's diversity index over productive rearrangements. The source is immuneACCESS, and TCRdb retained only in-frame sequences with V and J called. Part of the clones is not carried over; for the studies checked, unresolved V genes explain less than half of this, and the remainder is unexplained. V, J and clone size are those of that table, while D and trimming were read from the DNA. This sample lists fewer than 25,000 clones; roughly 87% were detected once. Less than 20% of the sample rests with the top ten.

Trimmed from V: 0 bases; trimmed from J: 5 bases; junction bases lacking a gene match: 6. CDR1 is given as LGHDT and CDR2 as YNNKEL, both from the germline V gene (reference sequence). The CDR3 starts with the cysteine, ends with the phenylalanine, and has 17 residues. This entry keeps only the CDR3 DNA: 51 bases, framed from base 1. The rearranged segments are TRBV3-1 (or the pseudogene TRBV3-2) and TRBJ2-2, and 10 junctional nucleotides match TRBD2. What was sequenced was peripheral blood. The sequence came from a human donor in a cohort sampled during active COVID-19. The CDR3 protein: CASSQDGLAGETGELFF. In nucleotide form, the sequence is TGTGCCAGCAGCCAAGATGGTCTAGCGGGAGAAACCGGGGAGCTGTTTTTT.